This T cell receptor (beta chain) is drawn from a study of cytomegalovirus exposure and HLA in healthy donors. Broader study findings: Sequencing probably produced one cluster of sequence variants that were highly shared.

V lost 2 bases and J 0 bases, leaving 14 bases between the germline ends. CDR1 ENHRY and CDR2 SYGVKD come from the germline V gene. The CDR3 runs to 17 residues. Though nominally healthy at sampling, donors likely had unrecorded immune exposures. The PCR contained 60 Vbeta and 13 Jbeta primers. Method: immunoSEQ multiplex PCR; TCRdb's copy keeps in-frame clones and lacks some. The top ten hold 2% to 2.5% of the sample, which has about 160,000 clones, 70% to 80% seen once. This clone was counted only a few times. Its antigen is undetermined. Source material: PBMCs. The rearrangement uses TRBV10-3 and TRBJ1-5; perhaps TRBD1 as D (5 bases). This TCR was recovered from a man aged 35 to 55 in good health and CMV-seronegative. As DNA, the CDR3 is TGTGCCATCAGTGAGCCGGGGGGATCGGATAGCAATCAGCCCCAGCATTTT. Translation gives CAISEPGGSDSNQPQHF.